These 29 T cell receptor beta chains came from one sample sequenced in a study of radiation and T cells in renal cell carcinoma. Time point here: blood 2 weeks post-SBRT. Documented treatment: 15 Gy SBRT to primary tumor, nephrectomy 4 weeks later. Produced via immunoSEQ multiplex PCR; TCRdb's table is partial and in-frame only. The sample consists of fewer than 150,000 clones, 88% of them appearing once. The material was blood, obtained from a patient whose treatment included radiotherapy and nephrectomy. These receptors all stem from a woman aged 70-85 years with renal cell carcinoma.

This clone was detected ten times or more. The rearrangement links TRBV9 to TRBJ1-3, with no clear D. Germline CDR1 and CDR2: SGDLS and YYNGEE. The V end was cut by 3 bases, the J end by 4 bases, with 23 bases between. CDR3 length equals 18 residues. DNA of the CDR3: TGTGCCAGCAGCGCCCCCCGGCAGGAGGCTTCTCCAGGAAACACCATATATTTT. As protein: CASSAPRQEASPGNTIYF. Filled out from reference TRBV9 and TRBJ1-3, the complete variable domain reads DSGVTQTPKHLITATGQRVTLRCSPRSGDLSVYWYQQSLDQGLQFLIQYYNGEERAKGNILERFSAQQFPDLHSELNLSSLELGDSALYFCASSAPRQEASPGNTIYFGEGSWLTVV.

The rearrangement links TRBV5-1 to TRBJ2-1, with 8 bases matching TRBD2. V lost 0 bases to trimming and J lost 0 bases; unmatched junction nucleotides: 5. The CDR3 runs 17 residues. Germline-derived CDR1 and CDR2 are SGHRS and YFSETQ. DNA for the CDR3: TGCGCCAGCAGCTTGGGACTAGCGTCTAGCTCCTACAATGAGCAGTTCTTC. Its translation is CASSLGLASSSYNEQFF.

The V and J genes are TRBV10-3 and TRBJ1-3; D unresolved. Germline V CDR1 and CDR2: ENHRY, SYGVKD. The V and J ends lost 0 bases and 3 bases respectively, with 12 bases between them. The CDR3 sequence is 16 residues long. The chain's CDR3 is CAISESQGYSGNTIYF. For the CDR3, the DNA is TGTGCCATCAGTGAGTCCCAAGGGTACAGTGGAAACACCATATATTTT.

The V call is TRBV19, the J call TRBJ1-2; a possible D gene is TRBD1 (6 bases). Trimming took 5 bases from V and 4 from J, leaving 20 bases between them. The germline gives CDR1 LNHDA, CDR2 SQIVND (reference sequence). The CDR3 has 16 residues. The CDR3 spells CASSPTGAGAAYGYTF. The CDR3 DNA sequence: TGTGCCAGTAGTCCCACCGGCGCAGGGGCGGCCTATGGCTACACCTTC. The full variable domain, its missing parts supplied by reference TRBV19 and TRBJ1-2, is DGGITQSPKYLFRKEGQNVTLSCEQNLNHDAMYWYRQDPGQGLRLIYYSQIVNDFQKGDIAEGYSVSREKKESFPLTVTSAQKNPTAFYLCASSPTGAGAAYGYTFGSGTRLTVV.

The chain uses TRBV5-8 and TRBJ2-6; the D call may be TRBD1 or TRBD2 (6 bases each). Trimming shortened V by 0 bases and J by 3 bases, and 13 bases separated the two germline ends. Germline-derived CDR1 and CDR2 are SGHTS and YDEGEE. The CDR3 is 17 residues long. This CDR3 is CASSLEGGPSGANVLTF. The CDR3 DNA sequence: TGTGCCAGCAGCTTGGAAGGGGGGCCGAGTGGGGCCAACGTCCTGACTTTC.

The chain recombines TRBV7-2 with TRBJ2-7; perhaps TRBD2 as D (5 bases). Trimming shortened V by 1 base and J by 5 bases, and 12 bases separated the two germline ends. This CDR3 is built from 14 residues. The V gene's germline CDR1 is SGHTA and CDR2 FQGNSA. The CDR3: CASSLVSTEDEQYF. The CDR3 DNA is TGTGCCAGCAGCTTAGTTAGCACGGAGGACGAGCAGTACTTC.

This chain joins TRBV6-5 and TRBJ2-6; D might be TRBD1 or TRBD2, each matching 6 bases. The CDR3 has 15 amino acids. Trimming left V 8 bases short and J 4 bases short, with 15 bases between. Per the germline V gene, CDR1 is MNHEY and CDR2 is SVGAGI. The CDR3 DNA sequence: TGTGCCAGCCGGCCGGGGGCGGCCGGGGCCAACGTCCTGACTTTC. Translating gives CASRPGAAGANVLTF.

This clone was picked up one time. For the CDR3, the DNA is TGCGCCAGCAGCTCGAGGAGGGGTGACACTGAAGCTTTCTTT. Amino acid sequence: CASSSRRGDTEAFF. The chain has TRBV5-1 and TRBJ1-1; a possible D gene is TRBD1 (5 bases). Trimming stripped 3 bases from V and 3 bases from J, with 12 bases between. The CDR3 extends over 14 amino acids. Germline V lookup: CDR1 SGHRS, CDR2 YFSETQ.

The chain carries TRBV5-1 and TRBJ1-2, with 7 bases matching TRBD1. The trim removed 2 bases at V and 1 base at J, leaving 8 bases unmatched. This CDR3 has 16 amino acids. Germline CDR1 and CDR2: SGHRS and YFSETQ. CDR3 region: CASSLARTGFNYGYTF. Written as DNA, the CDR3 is TGCGCCAGCAGCTTAGCCCGGACAGGATTTAACTATGGCTACACCTTC.

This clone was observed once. The CDR3 is CAWSGGPGDYYNEQFF. Here the CDR3 DNA reads TGTGCCTGGAGTGGGGGCCCGGGGGACTACTACAATGAGCAGTTCTTC. The V gene is TRBV30, the J gene TRBJ2-1, with 7 positions matching TRBD2. The CDR3 totals 16 residues. The trim removed 1 base at V and 3 bases at J, leaving 9 bases unmatched. Germline V lookup: CDR1 GTSNPN, CDR2 SVGIG (reference sequence). Full variable domain (rest looked up from reference TRBV30 and TRBJ2-1): SQTIHQWPATLVQPVGSPLSLECTVEGTSNPNLYWYRQAAGRGLQLLFYSVGIGQISSEVPQNLSASRPQDRQFILSSKKLLLSDSGFYLCAWSGGPGDYYNEQFFGPGTRLTVL.

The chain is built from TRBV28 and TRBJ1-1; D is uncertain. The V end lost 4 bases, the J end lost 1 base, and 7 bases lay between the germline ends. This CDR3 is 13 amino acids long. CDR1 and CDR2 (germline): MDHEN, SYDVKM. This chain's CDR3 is CASSYRENTEAFF. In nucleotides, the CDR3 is TGTGCCAGCAGTTACCGGGAGAACACTGAAGCTTTCTTT.

CDR3 residues: CASRRTVNTEAFF. The CDR3 bases are TGTGCCAGTAGAAGGACGGTGAACACTGAAGCTTTCTTT. This chain uses TRBV19 with TRBJ1-1; D unresolved. Trimming pared 6 bases from V and 0 bases from J, leaving 8 bases between. CDR1 is LNHDA and CDR2 is SQIVND in the germline V gene (reference sequence). The CDR3 loop spans 13 amino acids.

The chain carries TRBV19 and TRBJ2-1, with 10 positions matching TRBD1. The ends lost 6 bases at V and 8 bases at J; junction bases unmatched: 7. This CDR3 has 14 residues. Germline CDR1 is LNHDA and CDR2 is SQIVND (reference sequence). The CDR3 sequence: CASRRDRGVHEQFF. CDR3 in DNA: TGTGCCAGTAGGCGGGACAGGGGAGTACATGAGCAGTTCTTC.

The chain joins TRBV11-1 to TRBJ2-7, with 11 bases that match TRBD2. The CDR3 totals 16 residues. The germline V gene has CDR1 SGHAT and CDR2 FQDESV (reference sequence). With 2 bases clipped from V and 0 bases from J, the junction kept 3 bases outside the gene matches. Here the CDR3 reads CASSLTLAGASYEQYF. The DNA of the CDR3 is TGTGCCAGCAGCTTAACACTAGCGGGGGCCTCCTACGAGCAGTACTTC. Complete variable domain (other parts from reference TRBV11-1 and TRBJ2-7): EAEVAQSPRYKITEKSQAVAFWCDPISGHATLYWYRQILGQGPELLVQFQDESVVDDSQLPKDRFSAERLKGVDSTLKIQPAELGDSAMYLCASSLTLAGASYEQYFGPGTRLTVT.

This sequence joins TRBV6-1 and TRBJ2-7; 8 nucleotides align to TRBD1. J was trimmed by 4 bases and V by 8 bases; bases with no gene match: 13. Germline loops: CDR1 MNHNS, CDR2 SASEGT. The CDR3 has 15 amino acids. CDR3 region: CASPRGSRGQYEQYF. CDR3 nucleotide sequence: TGTGCCAGCCCTCGAGGGTCCAGGGGGCAGTACGAGCAGTACTTC.

The CDR3 loop reads CASSSRGVSYEQYF. The CDR3 nucleotides read TGTGCCAGCAGCTCACGAGGGGTCTCCTACGAGCAGTACTTC. V and J are TRBV5-4 and TRBJ2-7; D may match TRBD1 or TRBD2 (5 bases each). The CDR3 covers 14 residues. V gave up 3 bases and J gave up 0 bases, with 10 bases separating them. Germline-derived CDR1 and CDR2 are SGHNT and YYREEE (reference sequence). Based on the CDR3 plus reference TRBV5-4 and TRBJ2-7, the full variable domain is ETGVTQSPTHLIKTRGQQVTLRCSSQSGHNTVSWYQQALGQGPQFIFQYYREEENGRGNFPPRFSGLQFPNYSSELNVNALELDDSALYLCASSSRGVSYEQYFGPGTRLTVT.

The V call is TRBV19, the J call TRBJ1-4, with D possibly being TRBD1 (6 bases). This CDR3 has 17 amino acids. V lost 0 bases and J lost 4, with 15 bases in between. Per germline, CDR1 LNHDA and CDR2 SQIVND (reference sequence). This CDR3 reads CASSIDRTGARNEKLFF. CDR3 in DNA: TGTGCCAGTAGTATAGATCGAACGGGGGCTCGTAATGAAAAACTGTTTTTT. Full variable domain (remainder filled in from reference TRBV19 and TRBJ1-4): DGGITQSPKYLFRKEGQNVTLSCEQNLNHDAMYWYRQDPGQGLRLIYYSQIVNDFQKGDIAEGYSVSREKKESFPLTVTSAQKNPTAFYLCASSIDRTGARNEKLFFGSGTQLSVL.

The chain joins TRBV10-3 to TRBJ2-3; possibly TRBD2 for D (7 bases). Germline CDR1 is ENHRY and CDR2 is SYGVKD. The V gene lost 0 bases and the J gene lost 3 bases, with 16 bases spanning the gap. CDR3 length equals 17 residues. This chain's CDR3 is CAISESGRGAGTDTQYF. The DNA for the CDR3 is TGTGCCATCAGTGAGTCGGGACGGGGGGCCGGAACAGATACGCAGTATTTT.

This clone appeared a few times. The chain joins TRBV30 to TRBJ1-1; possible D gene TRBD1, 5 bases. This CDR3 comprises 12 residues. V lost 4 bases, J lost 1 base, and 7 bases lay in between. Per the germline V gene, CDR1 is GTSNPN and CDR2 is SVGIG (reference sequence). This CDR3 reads CAWIGGNTEAFF. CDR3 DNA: TGTGCCTGGATCGGGGGGAACACTGAAGCTTTCTTT.

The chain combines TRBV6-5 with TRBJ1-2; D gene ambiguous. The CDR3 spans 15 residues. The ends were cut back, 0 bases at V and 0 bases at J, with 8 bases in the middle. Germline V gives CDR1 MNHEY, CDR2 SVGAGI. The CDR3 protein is CASSYSMDSNYGYTF. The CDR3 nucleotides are TGTGCCAGCAGTTACTCGATGGACTCTAACTATGGCTACACCTTC.

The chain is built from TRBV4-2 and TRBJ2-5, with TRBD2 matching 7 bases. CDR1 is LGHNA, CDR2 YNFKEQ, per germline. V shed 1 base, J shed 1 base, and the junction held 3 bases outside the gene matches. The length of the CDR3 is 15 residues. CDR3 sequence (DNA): TGTGCCAGCAGCCAAGTCGGGGGGACCCAAGAGACCCAGTACTTC. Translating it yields CASSQVGGTQETQYF.

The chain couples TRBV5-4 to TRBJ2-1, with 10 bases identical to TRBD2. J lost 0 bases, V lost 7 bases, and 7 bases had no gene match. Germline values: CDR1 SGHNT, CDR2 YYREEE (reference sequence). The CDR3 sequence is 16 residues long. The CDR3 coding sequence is TGTGCCAGCCTTAGCGGGGGGCCTGACTCCTACAATGAGCAGTTCTTC. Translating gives CASLSGGPDSYNEQFF.

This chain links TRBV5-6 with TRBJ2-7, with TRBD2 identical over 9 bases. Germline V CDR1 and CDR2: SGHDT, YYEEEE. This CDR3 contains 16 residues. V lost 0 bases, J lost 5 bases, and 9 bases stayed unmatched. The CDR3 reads CASSLEMAGGPNEQYF. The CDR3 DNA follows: TGTGCCAGCAGCTTGGAAATGGCGGGGGGGCCGAACGAGCAGTACTTC. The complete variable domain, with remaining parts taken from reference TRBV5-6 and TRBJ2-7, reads DAGVTQSPTHLIKTRGQQVTLRCSPKSGHDTVSWYQQALGQGPQFIFQYYEEEERQRGNFPDRFSGHQFPNYSSELNVNALLLGDSALYLCASSLEMAGGPNEQYFGPGTRLTVT.

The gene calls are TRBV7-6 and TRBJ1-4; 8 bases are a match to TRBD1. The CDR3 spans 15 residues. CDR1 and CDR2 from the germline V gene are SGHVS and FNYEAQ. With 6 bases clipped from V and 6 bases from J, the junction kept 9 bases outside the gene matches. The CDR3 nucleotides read TGTGCCAGCAGTCGTTTACCGGGACAGGATGAAAAACTGTTTTTT. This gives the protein CASSRLPGQDEKLFF.

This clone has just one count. This chain's CDR3 is CASSEALLGNEAFF. CDR3 sequence (DNA): TGTGCCAGCAGTGAAGCGCTTCTGGGGAACGAAGCTTTCTTT. The chain joins TRBV2 to TRBJ1-1; no reliable D call. Between the trimmed V and J ends, which lost 0 bases and 8 bases, there was a span of 13 bases. Germline assignment: CDR1 SNHLY and CDR2 FYNNEI. The length of the CDR3 is 14 residues.

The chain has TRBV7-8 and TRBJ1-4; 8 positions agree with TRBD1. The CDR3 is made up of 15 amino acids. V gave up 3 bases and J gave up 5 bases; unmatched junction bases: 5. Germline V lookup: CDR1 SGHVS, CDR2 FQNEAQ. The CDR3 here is CASSFLRDRNEKLFF. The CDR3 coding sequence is TGTGCCAGCAGCTTCCTCCGGGACAGGAATGAAAAACTGTTTTTT.

The CDR3 sequence is CASSLAGGQGIFF. CDR3 sequence (DNA): TGTGCCAGCAGCTTGGCGGGCGGACAGGGTATCTTCTTT. V is TRBV5-6 and J is TRBJ1-1; the match to TRBD1 covers 8 bases. The CDR3 is made up of 13 amino acids. CDR1 SGHDT and CDR2 YYEEEE come from the germline V gene. Germline trimming cut 0 bases from V and 14 bases from J; bases unmatched to any gene: 9. The full variable domain, in which reference TRBV5-6 and TRBJ1-1 provide the parts outside the CDR3, is DAGVTQSPTHLIKTRGQQVTLRCSPKSGHDTVSWYQQALGQGPQFIFQYYEEEERQRGNFPDRFSGHQFPNYSSELNVNALLLGDSALYLCASSLAGGQGIFFGQGTRLTVV.

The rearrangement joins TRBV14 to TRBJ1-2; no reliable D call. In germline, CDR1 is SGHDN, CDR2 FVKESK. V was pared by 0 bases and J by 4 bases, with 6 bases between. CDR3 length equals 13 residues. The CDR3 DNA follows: TGTGCCAGCAGCCAAGAGAATCGCTATGGCTACACCTTC. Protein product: CASSQENRYGYTF.

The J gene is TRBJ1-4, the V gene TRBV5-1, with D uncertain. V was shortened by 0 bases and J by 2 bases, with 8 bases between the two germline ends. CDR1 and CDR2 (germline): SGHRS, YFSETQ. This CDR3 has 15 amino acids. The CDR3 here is CASSLDRATNEKLFF. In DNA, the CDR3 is TGCGCCAGCAGCTTGGATAGGGCGACTAATGAAAAACTGTTTTTT.